This TCR beta chain was obtained from a study of regulatory T cells in long-lasting Graves disease. Germline CDR1 LNHNV, CDR2 YYDKDF (reference sequence). This CDR3 is built from 14 residues. Trimming took 1 base from V and 2 from J; bases not matched to a gene: 1. Comments on this clonotype: Its antigen is undetermined.

Time point specified: persistent/refractory GD, antithyroid drugs over 5 years with positive TRAb. Scientists built the TCR library using RNA that was extracted from PBMCs. Study conclusions and caveats: Examination was confined to peripheral blood, excluding thyroid tissue. Persistent disease exhibited a predilection for TRBV28, TRBJ1-2 and TRBJ2-5.

In building TCR beta libraries, iRepertoire HTBI primers were used together with Arm-PCR of CDR3 regions. MiXCR, applied by TCRdb to the multiplex PCR reads, yields one record per CDR3 protein. Among 400,000 or so distinct CDR3 sequences listed, around 21% were seen once. This rearrangement joins TRBV15 to TRBJ2-5; TRBD1 aligns across 7 bases. The material sequenced was peripheral blood mononuclear cells (PBMCs), taken when the disease was refractory, from a patient treated with antithyroid drugs. This clonotype was sampled from a female donor with Graves disease. The CDR3 loop is CATSRAGQQETQYF. The CDR3 bases are TGTGCCACCAGCAGAGCGGGACAGCAAGAGACCCAGTACTTC.